The rows below give T cell receptor beta chains drawn from one sample of a study of CD8 T cells in Susac syndrome. From the immunoSEQ multiplex PCR reads, TCRdb called clonotypes with MiXCR, one entry per CDR3 protein. Found here are approximately 150,000 distinct CDR3 sequences, 80% to 95% of them singletons; the top ten hold around 0.097%. What was sequenced was CD4+ T cells from PBMCs. These receptors were obtained from a human donor with multiple sclerosis. Each CDR3 is given with its conserved first and last residue. Each record gives: J gene, V gene, D gene, clone size, CDR3 protein, CDR3 DNA. D genes are given only for firm matches. Clone size is shown for a subset of rows, as once, few, many or a class of expanded clone.

TRBJ2-2 TRBV3-1 NA NA CARATRQNTGELFF TGTGCCAGGGCGACTAGACAGAACACCGGGGAGCTGTTTTTT
TRBJ2-7 TRBV2 NA NA CASSQRDGPYEQYF TGTGCCAGCAGCCAAAGGGACGGACCCTACGAGCAGTACTTC
TRBJ2-5 TRBV10-2 NA NA CASSESQGETQYF TGCGCCAGCAGTGAGAGCCAAGGAGAGACCCAGTACTTC
TRBJ2-2 TRBV12-3/TRBV12-4 NA NA CASSPGVKTNTGELFF TGTGCCAGCAGTCCTGGGGTGAAAACGAACACCGGGGAGCTGTTTTTT
TRBJ1-3 TRBV6-5 NA NA CASSYLGTSENTIYF TGTGCCAGCAGTTACCTCGGGACATCTGAAAACACCATATATTTT
TRBJ1-6 TRBV28 NA NA CASSFPTSGNSPLHF TGTGCCAGCAGTTTCCCGACCTCGGGTAACTCACCCCTCCACTTT
TRBJ2-7 TRBV7-2 TRBD1 once CASSGDRFSYEQYF TGTGCCAGCAGCGGGGACAGGTTCTCCTACGAGCAGTACTTC
TRBJ2-7 TRBV6-6 NA NA CASSQGLLSYEQYF TGTGCCAGCAGCCAGGGACTTCTCTCCTACGAGCAGTACTTC
TRBJ2-7 TRBV12-3/TRBV12-4 NA NA CASSVTHLYEQYF TGTGCCAGCAGCGTAACACACCTCTACGAGCAGTACTTC
TRBJ2-2 TRBV6-2/TRBV6-3 NA NA CASIKRPLNTGELFF TGTGCCAGCATTAAACGCCCGCTAAACACCGGGGAGCTGTTTTTT
TRBJ1-2 TRBV2 NA NA CASSELQGYGYTF TGTGCCAGCAGTGAATTGCAGGGCTATGGCTACACCTTC
TRBJ2-7 TRBV2 TRBD1 NA CATGTGYEQYF TGTGCCACCGGGACAGGGTACGAGCAGTACTTC
TRBJ2-1 TRBV4-2 NA NA CASSSERWGEQFF TGTGCCAGCAGTTCCGAACGCTGGGGTGAGCAGTTCTTC
TRBJ2-5 TRBV29-1 TRBD2 NA CSVGLGLAGGTQYF TGCAGCGTTGGTCTGGGACTAGCGGGAGGGACCCAGTACTTC
TRBJ1-5 TRBV2 NA NA CASRPGRGTQPQHF TGTGCCAGCAGACCTGGCAGGGGCACTCAGCCCCAGCATTTT
TRBJ2-1 TRBV3-1 NA NA CASSQVMEGNEQFF TGTGCCAGCAGCCAAGTTATGGAGGGCAATGAGCAGTTCTTC
TRBJ1-3 TRBV20-1 NA NA CSAARWPNSGNTIYF TGCAGTGCTGCCCGTTGGCCTAACTCTGGAAACACCATATATTTT